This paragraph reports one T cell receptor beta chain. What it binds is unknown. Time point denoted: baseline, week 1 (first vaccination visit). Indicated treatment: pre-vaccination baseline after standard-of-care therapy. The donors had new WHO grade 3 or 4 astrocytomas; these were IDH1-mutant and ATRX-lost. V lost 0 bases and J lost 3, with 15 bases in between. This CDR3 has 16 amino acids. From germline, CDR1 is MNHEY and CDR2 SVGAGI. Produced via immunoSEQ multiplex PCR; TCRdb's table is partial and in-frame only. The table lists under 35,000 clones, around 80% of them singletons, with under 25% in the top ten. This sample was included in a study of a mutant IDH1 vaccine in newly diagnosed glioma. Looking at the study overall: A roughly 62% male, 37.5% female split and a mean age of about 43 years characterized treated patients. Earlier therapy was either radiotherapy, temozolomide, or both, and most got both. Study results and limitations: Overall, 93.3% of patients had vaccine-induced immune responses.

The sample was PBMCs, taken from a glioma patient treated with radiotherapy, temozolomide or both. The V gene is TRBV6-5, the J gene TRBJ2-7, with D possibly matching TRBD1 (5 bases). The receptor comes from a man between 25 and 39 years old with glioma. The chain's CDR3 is CASSYSRQGTFYEQYF. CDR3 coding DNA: TGTGCCAGCAGTTACTCGCGGCAGGGCACCTTCTACGAGCAGTACTTC.